This T cell receptor beta chain was observed in a study of blood T cell repertoires in COVID-19. Looking at the study overall: The analysed material was cDNA or gDNA that came from T cells, B-cell-depleted T cells, or PBMCs.

This CDR3 spans 11 amino acids. V lost 0 bases, J lost 9 bases, and 3 bases lay in between. Germline V gene lookup returns CDR1 MNHEY and CDR2 SVGAGI. This clone is a singleton in its sample. As originally analysed: Estimated nucleated cell counts came from reference gene primer amplification. The assay was immunoSEQ multiplex PCR, and TCRdb's table has in-frame clones only and misses some. V, J and clone size derive from that table, while D and trimming were established from the DNA sequence. There are a few hundred thousand clones in the sample; around 86% occur only once, and around 2.1% lies in the top ten.

The sequenced sample was peripheral blood. The clonotype originates from a man aged 45-65 years with acute or convalescent COVID-19. This chain connects TRBV6-5 to TRBJ1-5; no reliable D call. The CDR3 DNA is TGTGCCAGCAGTTACTCCCGGCCCCAGCATTTT. It yields the protein CASSYSRPQHF.